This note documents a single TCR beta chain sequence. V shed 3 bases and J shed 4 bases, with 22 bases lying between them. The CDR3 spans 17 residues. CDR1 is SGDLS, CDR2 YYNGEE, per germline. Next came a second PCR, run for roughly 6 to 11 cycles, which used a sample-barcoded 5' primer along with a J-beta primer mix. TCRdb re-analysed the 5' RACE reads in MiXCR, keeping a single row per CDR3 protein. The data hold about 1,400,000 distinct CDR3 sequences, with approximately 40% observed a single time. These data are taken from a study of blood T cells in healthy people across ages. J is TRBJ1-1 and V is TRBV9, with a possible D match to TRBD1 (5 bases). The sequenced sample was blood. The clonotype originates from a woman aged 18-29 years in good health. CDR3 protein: CASSAGWGTYTSTEAFF. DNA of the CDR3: TGTGCCAGCAGCGCTGGGTGGGGGACCTATACCTCCACTGAAGCTTTCTTT.